These 19 T cell receptor beta chains came from one sample sequenced in a study of control samples from healthy donors and cancer patients (dated by TCRdb to 2018 to 2020). Library creation used the immunoSEQ multiplex PCR assay. The table was pulled from immuneACCESS by TCRdb, which kept in-frame rearrangements only. Such tables lose some clones; where checked, under half of the loss comes from unresolved V genes, and the rest has no known cause. The sample has 90,000 to 100,000 clones on record, 79% of them singletons. The top ten clonotypes cover 10% of the sample. The source material was blood. These receptors were obtained from a woman aged 25-40 years in good health.

In nucleotides, the CDR3 is TGTGCCAGTAGTAGGGACGGCTACGAGCAGTACTTC. It translates to CASSRDGYEQYF. This chain uses TRBV19 with TRBJ2-7; D possibly uses TRBD1 or TRBD2 (5 bases each). CDR1 is LNHDA, CDR2 SQIVND, per germline (reference sequence). Trimming took off 4 bases at V and 3 bases at J, with 7 bases between the two ends. The CDR3 extends over 12 amino acids.

This clone was seen only a few times. In DNA form, the CDR3 reads TGTGCCAGCAGTGAAGCCCTACAGGGGGGAGAGACCCAGTACTTC. Translating gives CASSEALQGGETQYF. The V gene is TRBV6-1, the J gene TRBJ2-5, with 8 bases identical to TRBD1. CDR1 and CDR2 from the germline V gene are MNHNS and SASEGT. Trimming cost V 0 bases and J 4 bases; bases outside gene matches: 4. This CDR3 has 15 amino acids.

The chain links TRBV10-3 to TRBJ1-2; D gene uncertain. The CDR3 is 13 amino acids. Trimming took 0 bases from V and 4 from J, leaving 6 bases between them. The germline V gene has CDR1 ENHRY and CDR2 SYGVKD. CDR3 in amino acids: CAISESHRYGYTF. CDR3 DNA sequence: TGTGCCATCAGTGAGTCACACCGCTATGGCTACACCTTC.

This chain connects TRBV18 to TRBJ2-1; D not certain. CDR3 length: 13 amino acids. V lost 2 bases and J 8 bases, leaving 10 bases between the germline ends. Germline loops: CDR1 KGHSH, CDR2 LQKENI. The DNA for the CDR3 is TGTGCCAGCTCACCAAAGAGCGTGGATGAGCAGTTCTTC. It translates to CASSPKSVDEQFF.

This rearrangement joins TRBV18 to TRBJ1-1, with 8 bases matching TRBD1. The junction had 5 bases not matched to a gene; V was cut back by 3 bases and J by 2 bases. This CDR3 is 15 amino acids long. CDR1 KGHSH and CDR2 LQKENI come from the germline V gene. For the CDR3, the DNA is TGTGCCAGCTCACCTTTGGGACAGGCAAACACTGAAGCTTTCTTT. It encodes CASSPLGQANTEAFF. Combining the CDR3 with reference TRBV18 and TRBJ1-1 gives the whole variable domain NAGVMQNPRHLVRRRGQEARLRCSPMKGHSHVYWYRQLPEEGLKFMVYLQKENIIDESGMPKERFSAEFPKEGPSILRIQQVVRGDSAAYFCASSPLGQANTEAFFGQGTRLTVV.

This clone was seen once. The chain has TRBV5-1 and TRBJ2-1; 8 bases line up with TRBD1. The CDR3 sequence is 15 residues long. Per the germline V gene, CDR1 is SGHRS and CDR2 is YFSETQ. J gave up 8 bases and V 4 bases, and 11 bases lay outside the gene matches. The DNA for the CDR3 is TGCGCCAGCAGCCCATGGGGGACAGGCAGGGATGAGCAGTTCTTC. Amino acid sequence: CASSPWGTGRDEQFF. Together with reference TRBV5-1 and TRBJ2-1, the CDR3 gives the full variable domain: KAGVTQTPRYLIKTRGQQVTLSCSPISGHRSVSWYQQTPGQGLQFLFEYFSETQRNKGNFPGRFSGRQFSNSRSEMNVSTLELGDSALYLCASSPWGTGRDEQFFGPGTRLTVL.

This chain connects TRBV6-5 to TRBJ1-6, with D perhaps matching TRBD1 (5 bases). Germline V gives CDR1 MNHEY, CDR2 SVGAGI. The CDR3 runs to 15 residues. Between the trimmed V and J ends, which lost 5 bases and 4 bases, there was a span of 12 bases. In DNA form, the CDR3 reads TGTGCCAGCAGTCCCAGGGACGGTTATAATTCACCCCTCCACTTT. Its protein is CASSPRDGYNSPLHF.

This clone came up many times. This chain uses TRBV30 with TRBJ2-2; D is unresolved. The CDR3 spans 16 residues. V lost 0 bases to trimming and J lost 3 bases, with 14 bases between them. The germline V gene encodes CDR1 GTSNPN and CDR2 SVGIG (reference sequence). CDR3 DNA: TGTGCCTGGAGTGTACGAGCTGGGGTGGACACCGGGGAGCTGTTTTTT. This sequence encodes CAWSVRAGVDTGELFF.

This clone was observed a handful of times. CDR3 DNA: TGTGCCAGCAGCTTGGCTAGCGGCTCCTACTACGAGCAGTACTTC. Its translation: CASSLASGSYYEQYF. The gene calls are TRBV5-4 and TRBJ2-7; 7 bases align to TRBD2. The CDR3 loop spans 15 amino acids. The V gene's germline CDR1 is SGHNT and CDR2 YYREEE (reference sequence). After removal of 0 bases from V and 3 bases from J, the junction contained 6 bases not matched to a gene. Full variable domain (outside the CDR3, taken from reference TRBV5-4 and TRBJ2-7): ETGVTQSPTHLIKTRGQQVTLRCSSQSGHNTVSWYQQALGQGPQFIFQYYREEENGRGNFPPRFSGLQFPNYSSELNVNALELDDSALYLCASSLASGSYYEQYFGPGTRLTVT.

J is TRBJ2-1 and V is TRBV7-9, with 14 bases matching TRBD2. Germline CDR1 and CDR2: SEHNR and FQNEAQ (reference sequence). V shed 1 base and J 9 bases; nucleotides not matched to a gene: 11. This CDR3 region has 18 residues. CDR3 sequence reads: CASSLGGTSGGTTTEQFF. The CDR3 DNA reads as TGTGCCAGCAGCTTAGGAGGGACTAGCGGGGGCACCACCACTGAGCAGTTCTTC.

This chain links TRBV6-6 with TRBJ1-2, with 7 bases identical to TRBD1. The V segment lost 6 bases and the J segment 7 bases; nucleotides outside the gene matches: 5. Germline values: CDR1 MNHNY, CDR2 SVGAGI (reference sequence). The CDR3 extends over 12 amino acids. The DNA of the CDR3 is TGTGCCAGCAGACAAGGGGGCGCTGGCTACACCTTC. Protein: CASRQGGAGYTF.

The rearrangement uses TRBV30 and TRBJ2-1, with D maybe TRBD2 (7 bases). Germline V gene lookup returns CDR1 GTSNPN and CDR2 SVGIG (reference sequence). The CDR3 runs to 15 residues. Trimming stripped 0 bases from V and 7 bases from J, with 16 bases between. CDR3 nucleotide sequence: TGTGCCTGGAGTGTATCGGGGGGCATTTTGAATGAGCAGTTCTTC. It specifies CAWSVSGGILNEQFF.

The chain employs TRBV6-1 and TRBJ1-2; D unclear. Trimming took off 2 bases at V and 4 bases at J, with 11 bases between the two ends. This CDR3 comprises 14 residues. CDR1 is MNHNS, CDR2 SASEGT, per germline. The CDR3 loop reads CASSELSRGYGYTF. The CDR3 DNA sequence: TGTGCCAGCAGTGAATTGAGCCGGGGCTATGGCTACACCTTC.

The chain links TRBV15 to TRBJ1-2; possibly TRBD1 for D (6 bases). Trimming cost V 6 bases and J 2 bases, with 16 bases left between them. The CDR3 contains 15 residues. The germline V gene encodes CDR1 LNHNV and CDR2 YYDKDF (reference sequence). CDR3 DNA sequence: TGTGCCACCAGAGTAGCCAGGGGCTACAACTATGGCTACACCTTC. Translation: CATRVARGYNYGYTF.

CDR3 DNA sequence: TGTGCCAGCAGCTTAGGCCAGCTAGGGAACTACGAGCAGTACTTC. Protein product: CASSLGQLGNYEQYF. The rearrangement uses TRBV7-6 and TRBJ2-7, with D unresolved. V lost 1 base and J lost 3, with 13 bases in between. The CDR3 is made up of 15 amino acids. Germline V gene data show CDR1 as SGHVS and CDR2 as FNYEAQ. The full variable domain, rest sourced from reference TRBV7-6 and TRBJ2-7, is GAGVSQSPRYKVTKRGQDVALRCDPISGHVSLYWYRQALGQGPEFLTYFNYEAQQDKSGLPNDRFSAERPEGSISTLTIQRTEQRDSAMYRCASSLGQLGNYEQYFGPGTRLTVT.

This chain joins TRBV5-8 and TRBJ1-3; D remains unclear. This CDR3 is 12 amino acids long. Trimming took off 0 bases at V and 8 bases at J, with 6 bases between the two ends. The V gene's germline CDR1 is SGHTS and CDR2 YDEGEE. CDR3 region: CASSLGGDTIYF. CDR3 nucleotide sequence: TGTGCCAGCAGCTTGGGCGGGGACACCATATATTTT.

This chain joins TRBV3-1 (or the pseudogene TRBV3-2) and TRBJ2-3; D not resolved. This CDR3 spans 16 amino acids. Trimming shortened V by 3 bases and J by 1 base, and 14 bases separated the two germline ends. CDR1 and CDR2 from the germline V gene are LGHDT and YNNKEL (reference sequence). Here the CDR3 reads CASSQGGLWGTDTQYF. The CDR3 nucleotides read TGTGCCAGCAGCCAGGGTGGGCTTTGGGGCACAGATACGCAGTATTTT.

This chain joins TRBV9 and TRBJ2-1; 8 nucleotides line up with TRBD2. After removal of 2 bases from V and 0 bases from J, the junction contained 1 base not matched to a gene. The CDR3 length is 15 residues. CDR1 is SGDLS and CDR2 is YYNGEE in the germline V gene. The CDR3 DNA is TGTGCCAGCAGCGTTGCGGGGGGCTCCTACAATGAGCAGTTCTTC. Translated, it gives CASSVAGGSYNEQFF.

V gene TRBV13 combines with J gene TRBJ2-3, with D unclear. Trimming took off 5 bases at V and 3 bases at J, with 3 bases between the two ends. CDR1 and CDR2 from the germline V gene are PRHDT and FYEKMQ (reference sequence). The CDR3 is 11 residues long. DNA of the CDR3: TGTGCCAGCAGCACTACAGATACGCAGTATTTT. This gives the protein CASSTTDTQYF. The full variable domain, rest sourced from reference TRBV13 and TRBJ2-3, is AAGVIQSPRHLIKEKRETATLKCYPIPRHDTVYWYQQGPGQDPQFLISFYEKMQSDKGSIPDRFSAQQFSDYHSELNMSSLELGDSALYFCASSTTDTQYFGPGTRLTVL.